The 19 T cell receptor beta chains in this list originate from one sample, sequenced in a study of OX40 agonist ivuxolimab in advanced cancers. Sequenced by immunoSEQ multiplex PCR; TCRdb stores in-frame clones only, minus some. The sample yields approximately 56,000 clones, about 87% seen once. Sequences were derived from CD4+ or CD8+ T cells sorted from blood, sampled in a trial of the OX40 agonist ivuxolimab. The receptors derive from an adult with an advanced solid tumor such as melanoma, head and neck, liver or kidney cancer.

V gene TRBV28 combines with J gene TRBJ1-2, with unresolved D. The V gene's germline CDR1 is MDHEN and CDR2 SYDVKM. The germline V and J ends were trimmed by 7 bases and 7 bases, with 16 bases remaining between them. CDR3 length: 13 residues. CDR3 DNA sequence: TGTGCCAGCACCACGGGCCTCTCGGCTGGCTACACCTTC. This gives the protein CASTTGLSAGYTF.

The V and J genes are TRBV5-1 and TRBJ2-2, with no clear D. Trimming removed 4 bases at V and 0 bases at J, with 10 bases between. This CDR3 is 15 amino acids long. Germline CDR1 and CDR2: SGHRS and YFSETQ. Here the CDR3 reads CASSPERPNTGELFF. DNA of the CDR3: TGCGCCAGCAGCCCTGAAAGACCGAACACCGGGGAGCTGTTTTTT.

The CDR3 coding sequence is TGTGCCAGCAGGAGTAGACTAGCGGGACGCACAGATACGCAGTATTTT. The encoded protein is CASRSRLAGRTDTQYF. The chain has TRBV9 and TRBJ2-3; TRBD2 agrees at 11 bases. CDR3 size: 16 residues. CDR1 and CDR2 (germline): SGDLS, YYNGEE. V was clipped by 5 bases and J by 1 base; unmatched bases: 6.

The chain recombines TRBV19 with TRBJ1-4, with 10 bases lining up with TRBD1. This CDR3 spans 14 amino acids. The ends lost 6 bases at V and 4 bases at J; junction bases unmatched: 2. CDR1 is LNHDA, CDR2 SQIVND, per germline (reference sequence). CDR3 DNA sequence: TGTGCCAGTAGAAGGACAGGGGGTAATGAAAAACTGTTTTTT. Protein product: CASRRTGGNEKLFF.

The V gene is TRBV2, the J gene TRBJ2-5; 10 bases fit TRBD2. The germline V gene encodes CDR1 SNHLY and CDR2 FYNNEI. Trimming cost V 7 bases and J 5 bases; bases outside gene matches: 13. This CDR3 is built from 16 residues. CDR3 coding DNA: TGTGCCAGCATGAGGGAGCGGGGGGGCCCGTCGGAGACCCAGTACTTC. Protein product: CASMRERGGPSETQYF.

The CDR3 DNA is TGTGCCAGCACTGTAGCTGAGTACAATGAGCAGTTCTTC. This encodes CASTVAEYNEQFF. This chain joins TRBV7-9 and TRBJ2-1, with unresolved D. Germline CDR1 SEHNR, CDR2 FQNEAQ (reference sequence). Trimming shortened V by 7 bases and J by 4 bases, and 11 bases separated the two germline ends. The CDR3 is 13 residues long.

This CDR3 is CASSFGGEETQYF. The DNA of the CDR3 is TGTGCCAGCAGTTTCGGAGGGGAAGAGACCCAGTACTTC. The rearrangement joins TRBV6-6 to TRBJ2-5; maybe TRBD2 (6 bases). Per germline, CDR1 MNHNY and CDR2 SVGAGI (reference sequence). The CDR3 loop spans 13 amino acids. With 4 bases removed from V and 3 bases from J, the gap between germline ends came to 9 bases.

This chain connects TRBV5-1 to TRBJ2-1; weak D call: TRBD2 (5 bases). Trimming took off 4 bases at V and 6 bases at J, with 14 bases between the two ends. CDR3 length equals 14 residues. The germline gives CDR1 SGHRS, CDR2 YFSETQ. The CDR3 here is CASSERAELNEQFF. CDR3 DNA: TGCGCCAGCAGCGAAAGAGCGGAGCTCAATGAGCAGTTCTTC.

The CDR3 nucleotides read TGTGCCAGCAGCTTAGCAATTACGGGGGCAGAGACCCAGTACTTC. Amino acid sequence: CASSLAITGAETQYF. The chain recombines TRBV7-2 with TRBJ2-5; D might be TRBD1 or TRBD2, each matching 6 bases. This CDR3 has 15 residues. Germline lookup yields CDR1 SGHTA and CDR2 FQGNSA. V was shortened by 0 bases and J by 4 bases, with 12 bases between the two germline ends. Using reference TRBV7-2 and TRBJ2-5 for the parts outside the CDR3, the full variable domain is GAGVSQSPSNKVTEKGKDVELRCDPISGHTALYWYRQSLGQGLEFLIYFQGNSAPDKSGLPSDRFSAERTGGSVSTLTIQRTQQEDSAVYLCASSLAITGAETQYFGPGTRLLVL.

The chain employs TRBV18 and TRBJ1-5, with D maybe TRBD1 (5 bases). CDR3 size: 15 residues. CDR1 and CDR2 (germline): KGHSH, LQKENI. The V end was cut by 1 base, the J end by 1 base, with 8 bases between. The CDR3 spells CASSPQGNSNQPQHF. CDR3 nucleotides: TGTGCCAGCTCACCACAGGGGAACAGCAATCAGCCCCAGCATTTT.

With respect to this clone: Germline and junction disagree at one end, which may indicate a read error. The CDR3 DNA sequence: TGTGCCAGTAGTATAGCGCCCGGGGCCCACAAGTTT. This codes for CASSIAPGAHKF. This sequence joins TRBV19 and TRBJ1-1, with D tentatively TRBD1 (5 bases). CDR1 and CDR2 (germline): LNHDA, SQIVND (reference sequence). The CDR3 is 12 residues long.

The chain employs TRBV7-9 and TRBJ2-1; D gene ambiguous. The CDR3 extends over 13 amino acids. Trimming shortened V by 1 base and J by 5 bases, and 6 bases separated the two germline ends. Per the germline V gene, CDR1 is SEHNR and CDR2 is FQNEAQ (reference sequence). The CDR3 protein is CASSLGENNEQFF. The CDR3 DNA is TGTGCCAGCAGCTTAGGAGAAAACAATGAGCAGTTCTTC.

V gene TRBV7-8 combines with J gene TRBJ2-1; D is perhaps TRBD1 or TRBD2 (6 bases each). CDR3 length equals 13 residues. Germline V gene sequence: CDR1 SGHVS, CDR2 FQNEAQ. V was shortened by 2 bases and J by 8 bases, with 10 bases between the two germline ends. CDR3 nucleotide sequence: TGTGCCAGCAGCTTACGGGGGCAGGATGAGCAGTTCTTC. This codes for CASSLRGQDEQFF.

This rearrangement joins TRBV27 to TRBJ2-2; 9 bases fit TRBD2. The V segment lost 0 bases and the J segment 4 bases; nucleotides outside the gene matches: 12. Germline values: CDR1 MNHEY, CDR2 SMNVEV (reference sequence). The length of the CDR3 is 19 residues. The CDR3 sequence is CASSLSPPHSGGATGELFF. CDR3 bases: TGTGCCAGCAGTTTATCCCCCCCACATAGCGGGGGAGCCACCGGGGAGCTGTTTTTT.

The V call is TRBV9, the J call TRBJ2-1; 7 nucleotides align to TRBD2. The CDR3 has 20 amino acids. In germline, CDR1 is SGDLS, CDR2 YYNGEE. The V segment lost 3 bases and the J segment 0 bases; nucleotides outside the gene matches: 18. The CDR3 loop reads CASSEPLVSGSLSSYNEQFF. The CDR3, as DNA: TGTGCCAGCAGCGAACCCCTCGTTAGCGGGTCGTTGAGCTCCTACAATGAGCAGTTCTTC.

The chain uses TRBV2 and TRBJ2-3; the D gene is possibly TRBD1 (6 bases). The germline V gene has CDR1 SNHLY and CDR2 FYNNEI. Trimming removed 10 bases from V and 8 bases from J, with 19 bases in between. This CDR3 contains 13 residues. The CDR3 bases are TGTGCCACCCAGTACAGCCTCAGGGGTACGCAGTATTTT. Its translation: CATQYSLRGTQYF.

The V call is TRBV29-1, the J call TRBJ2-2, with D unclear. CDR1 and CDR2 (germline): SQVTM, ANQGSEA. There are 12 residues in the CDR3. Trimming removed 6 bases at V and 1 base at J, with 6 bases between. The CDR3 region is CSVFRNTGELFF. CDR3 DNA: TGCAGCGTCTTCCGGAACACCGGGGAGCTGTTTTTT.

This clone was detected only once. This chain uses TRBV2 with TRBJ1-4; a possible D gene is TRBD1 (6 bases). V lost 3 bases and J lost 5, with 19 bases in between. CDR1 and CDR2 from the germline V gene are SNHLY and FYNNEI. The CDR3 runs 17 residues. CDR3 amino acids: CASSEVGGAQGNEKLFF. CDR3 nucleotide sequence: TGTGCCAGCAGTGAGGTGGGGGGGGCGCAAGGAAATGAAAAACTGTTTTTT. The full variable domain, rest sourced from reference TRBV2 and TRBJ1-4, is EPEVTQTPSHQVTQMGQEVILRCVPISNHLYFYWYRQILGQKVEFLVSFYNNEISEKSEIFDDQFSVERPDGSNFTLKIRSTKLEDSAMYFCASSEVGGAQGNEKLFFGSGTQLSVL.

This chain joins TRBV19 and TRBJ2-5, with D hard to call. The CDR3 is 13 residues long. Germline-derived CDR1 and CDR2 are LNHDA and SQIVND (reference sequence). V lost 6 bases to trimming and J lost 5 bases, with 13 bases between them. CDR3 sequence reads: CASSPTHMETQYF. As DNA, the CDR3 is TGTGCCAGTAGCCCCACACATATGGAGACCCAGTACTTC.